A single T cell receptor beta chain is shown here with its context. The record originates from a study of control samples from healthy donors and cancer patients. Assay used: immunoSEQ multiplex PCR; TCRdb lists only in-frame clones, some missing. The data show some 49,000 clones, with approximately 94% seen just once and 0.65% to 0.95% held by the top ten. V lost 2 bases and J 4 bases, leaving 15 bases between the germline ends. CDR3 length equals 17 residues. The germline CDR1 and CDR2 sequences are MNHEY and SMNVEV (reference sequence). V and J are TRBV27 and TRBJ1-6; D is possibly TRBD1 (6 bases). The TCR sequence derives from a man aged 25 to 40 with colorectal cancer. The specimen sequenced was PBMCs. This chain's CDR3 is CASSLRGPGLYNSPLHF. The DNA for the CDR3 is TGTGCCAGCAGTTTACGGGGGCCGGGGCTATATAATTCACCCCTCCACTTT.